This T cell receptor beta chain appears in the sequencing data of a study of CD8 T cells in Susac syndrome. Random hexamers served to reverse transcribe about 0.45 to 1 ug RNA. MiXCR, run by TCRdb on the immunoSEQ multiplex PCR reads, gives a single entry per CDR3 protein. This table holds roughly 180,000 distinct CDR3 sequences, approximately 93% found once. Germline CDR1 reads MNHNS; CDR2 reads SASEGT. The CDR3 consists of 13 residues. V dropped 3 bases and J dropped 5 bases, with 11 bases sitting between them. CD8+ and CD4+ T cells from blood underwent TCR beta sequencing, which was carried out in a high-throughput format.

The sequenced material came from CD4+ T cells from PBMCs. The clonotype originates from a human donor with multiple sclerosis. The chain employs TRBV6-1 and TRBJ2-7; a weak D match, TRBD1 (5 bases). The CDR3 sequence: CASSEATGNEQYF. In DNA, the CDR3 is TGTGCCAGCAGTGAGGCTACAGGTAACGAGCAGTACTTC.